This is a list of T cell receptor beta chains from one sample in a study of T cell changes during pregnancy in multiple sclerosis. Sequenced by immunoSEQ multiplex PCR; TCRdb stores in-frame clones only, minus some. This sample has some 60,000 clones, with roughly nine tenths found just once. Material: CD4+ T cells from peripheral blood mononuclear cells, obtained in the third trimester of pregnancy. These receptors came from a female donor with multiple sclerosis, enrolled in a pregnancy study. Both conserved end residues are part of each CDR3. The order of the fields is D gene, clone size, J gene, V gene, CDR3 protein, CDR3 DNA. D genes are given only for firm matches. Clone sizes are given selectively: once, few, many, or a class where the clone is expanded.

d_gene: TRBD2; abundance: once; j_gene: TRBJ2-1; v_gene: TRBV5-1; CDR3aa: CASSLGGGTYNEQFF; CDR3nt: TGCGCCAGCAGCTTGGGGGGAGGGACCTACAATGAGCAGTTCTTC
d_gene: NA; abundance: few; j_gene: TRBJ1-1; v_gene: TRBV11-2; CDR3aa: CASSLGVNTEAFF; CDR3nt: TGTGCCAGCAGCTTAGGAGTGAACACTGAAGCTTTCTTT
d_gene: TRBD2; abundance: NA; j_gene: TRBJ2-1; v_gene: TRBV4-2; CDR3aa: CASSQNLAGYNEQFF; CDR3nt: TGTGCCAGCAGCCAAAATCTAGCGGGGTACAATGAGCAGTTCTTC
d_gene: TRBD1; abundance: NA; j_gene: TRBJ1-6; v_gene: TRBV4-2; CDR3aa: CASSQGTGAGLGNSPLHF; CDR3nt: TGTGCCAGCAGCCAAGGGACAGGGGCAGGACTTGGGAATTCACCCCTCCACTTT
d_gene: NA; abundance: NA; j_gene: TRBJ1-2; v_gene: TRBV28; CDR3aa: CASSLSALNGGGYTF; CDR3nt: TGTGCCAGCAGTTTATCAGCCCTAAATGGCGGTGGCTACACCTTC
d_gene: TRBD2; abundance: NA; j_gene: TRBJ2-1; v_gene: TRBV19; CDR3aa: CASSGGVKFF; CDR3nt: TGTGCCAGTAGTGGGGGGGTTAAGTTCTTC
d_gene: NA; abundance: NA; j_gene: TRBJ1-1; v_gene: TRBV13; CDR3aa: CASGSVSEAFF; CDR3nt: TGTGCCAGCGGTTCAGTGTCTGAAGCTTTCTTT
d_gene: TRBD1; abundance: NA; j_gene: TRBJ2-7; v_gene: TRBV6-5; CDR3aa: CASSPTGSQGQQYF; CDR3nt: TGTGCCAGCAGCCCGACCGGCTCACAGGGGCAGCAGTACTTC
d_gene: NA; abundance: NA; j_gene: TRBJ1-2; v_gene: TRBV4-3; CDR3aa: CASSQDATTGGNYGYTF; CDR3nt: TGCGCCAGCAGCCAAGATGCTACAACAGGAGGGAACTATGGCTACACCTTC
d_gene: NA; abundance: NA; j_gene: TRBJ1-6; v_gene: TRBV4-3; CDR3aa: CASSRRGGEGDTNSPLHF; CDR3nt: TGCGCCAGCAGCCGACGCGGGGGGGAAGGGGACACAAATTCACCCCTCCACTTT
d_gene: NA; abundance: NA; j_gene: TRBJ2-7; v_gene: TRBV28; CDR3aa: CASGPSREQYF; CDR3nt: TGTGCCAGCGGTCCCTCGAGAGAGCAGTACTTC
d_gene: TRBD2; abundance: NA; j_gene: TRBJ2-7; v_gene: TRBV6-5; CDR3aa: CASSLASGSEQYF; CDR3nt: TGTGCCAGCAGTTTAGCTAGCGGGTCCGAGCAGTACTTC
d_gene: NA; abundance: NA; j_gene: TRBJ2-5; v_gene: TRBV5-6; CDR3aa: CASSSAGIQETQYF; CDR3nt: TGTGCCAGCAGCTCTGCGGGGATCCAAGAGACCCAGTACTTC
d_gene: NA; abundance: NA; j_gene: TRBJ1-1; v_gene: TRBV7-2; CDR3aa: CASSLAEAGGAGEAFF; CDR3nt: TGTGCCAGCAGCTTAGCCGAAGCGGGGGGCGCAGGTGAAGCTTTCTTT
d_gene: TRBD1; abundance: NA; j_gene: TRBJ2-1; v_gene: TRBV18; CDR3aa: CASSPRQGLYNEQFF; CDR3nt: TGTGCCAGCTCACCACGACAGGGGCTTTACAATGAGCAGTTCTTC
d_gene: NA; abundance: NA; j_gene: TRBJ2-7; v_gene: TRBV5-1; CDR3aa: CASSRLPYEQYF; CDR3nt: TGCGCCAGCAGCCGTCTTCCCTACGAGCAGTACTTC
d_gene: NA; abundance: NA; j_gene: TRBJ1-2; v_gene: TRBV7-2; CDR3aa: CASSLDVGDTGPNYGYTF; CDR3nt: TGTGCCAGCAGCTTGGATGTGGGGGACACGGGGCCTAACTATGGCTACACCTTC
d_gene: TRBD1; abundance: NA; j_gene: TRBJ1-4; v_gene: TRBV5-1; CDR3aa: CASSLGTGEEKLFF; CDR3nt: TGCGCCAGCAGCTTGGGGACAGGGGAGGAAAAACTGTTTTTT
d_gene: TRBD1; abundance: NA; j_gene: TRBJ2-1; v_gene: TRBV5-1; CDR3aa: CASPLPTGLMYGNEQFF; CDR3nt: TGCGCCAGCCCCCTGCCGACAGGGCTTATGTACGGCAATGAGCAGTTCTTC
d_gene: NA; abundance: NA; j_gene: TRBJ1-6; v_gene: TRBV6-5; CDR3aa: CASSDPAAQSPLHF; CDR3nt: TGTGCCAGCAGCGATCCGGCAGCGCAATCACCCCTCCACTTT
d_gene: TRBD1; abundance: NA; j_gene: TRBJ1-3; v_gene: TRBV6-1; CDR3aa: CASSERDRDTIYF; CDR3nt: TGTGCCAGCAGTGAGAGGGACAGGGACACCATATATTTT